These T cell receptor beta chains were read from a single sample in a study of control samples from healthy donors and cancer patients. Sequencing was performed with immunoSEQ multiplex PCR; in TCRdb, only in-frame clones are kept and a portion is missing. The sample yields about 120,000 clones, roughly nine tenths seen once. The sequencing sample was made of PBMCs. These receptors all stem from a woman aged 45 to 65 with colorectal cancer. Each CDR3 is given with its conserved first and last residue. A D gene is named only where the DNA matches it firmly. Where a row states a size, it is once, few, many or the class of an expanded clone; other rows omit it.

>TRBV4-2|17|NA|TRBJ2-3|NA
CASSQEGHQTRTDTQYF
TGTGCCAGCAGCCAGGAGGGGCACCAAACAAGGACAGATACGCAGTATTTT
>TRBV14|16|NA|TRBJ1-6|NA
CASSQVGSRVNSPLHF
TGTGCCAGCAGCCAAGTGGGATCCAGGGTTAATTCACCCCTCCACTTT
>TRBV28|18|TRBD2|TRBJ2-4|once
CASSGLGLAGSAKNIQYF
TGTGCCAGCAGTGGGTTGGGGCTAGCGGGTTCGGCCAAAAACATTCAGTACTTC
>TRBV27|15|NA|TRBJ1-2|NA
CASSLSGGPNYGYTF
TGTGCCAGCAGTTTATCCGGGGGGCCTAACTATGGCTACACCTTC
>TRBV10-2|12|NA|TRBJ1-1|NA
CASSRDRSEAFF
TGCGCCAGCAGTCGCGACAGGTCTGAAGCTTTCTTT
>TRBV24-1|18|TRBD1|TRBJ2-3|NA
CATSDTPGTGIIGDTQYF
TGTGCCACCAGTGATACACCGGGGACAGGGATCATAGGGGATACGCAGTATTTT
>TRBV2|15|TRBD1|TRBJ1-4|medium-sized
CASSEALKGQEKLFF
TGTGCCAGCAGTGAAGCGCTGAAGGGACAGGAAAAACTGTTTTTT
>TRBV28|15|NA|TRBJ2-1|NA
CASSLNRDDYNEQFF
TGTGCCAGCAGTCTGAACCGGGACGATTACAATGAGCAGTTCTTC
>TRBV5-5|14|NA|TRBJ2-3|NA
CASSGAGSTDTQYF
TGTGCCAGCAGCGGTGCGGGCAGCACAGATACGCAGTATTTT
>TRBV7-9|14|NA|TRBJ2-2|NA
CASSRSGVTGELFF
TGTGCCAGCAGCCGGTCCGGGGTCACCGGGGAGCTGTTTTTT
>TRBV6-1|16|NA|TRBJ1-3|NA
CASSERRRGRAVTIYF
TGTGCCAGCAGTGAACGGCGGAGGGGACGAGCGGTCACCATATATTTT
>TRBV2|13|TRBD1|TRBJ1-3|NA
CASSKTGVDTIYF
TGTGCCAGCAGCAAGACAGGGGTAGACACCATATATTTT
>TRBV19|16|TRBD1|TRBJ1-2|NA
CASSPTYQTGSYGYTF
TGTGCCAGTAGTCCGACCTACCAGACAGGGAGCTATGGCTACACCTTC
>TRBV27|14|NA|TRBJ1-5|few
CASSLADSNQPQHF
TGTGCCAGCAGTTTGGCCGACAGCAATCAGCCCCAGCATTTT
>TRBV10-2|15|TRBD1|TRBJ2-5|NA
CASSPDRGGQETQYF
TGCGCCAGCAGTCCGGACAGGGGTGGCCAAGAGACCCAGTACTTC
>TRBV7-2|14|NA|TRBJ2-3|NA
CASSLDFWTDTQYF
TGTGCCAGCAGCTTAGATTTTTGGACAGATACGCAGTATTTT
>TRBV4-1|17|NA|TRBJ1-1|NA
CASSLNFPQGENTEAFF
TGCGCCAGCAGCCTCAACTTCCCACAGGGAGAGAACACTGAAGCTTTCTTT
>TRBV9|18|TRBD2|TRBJ2-1|once
CASSVLLAGGHPYNEQFF
TGTGCCAGCAGCGTCTTACTAGCGGGGGGGCATCCTTACAATGAGCAGTTCTTC
>TRBV3-1/TRBV3-2|15|NA|TRBJ2-7|NA
CASSQGDRPRGEQYF
TGTGCCAGCAGCCAAGGCGATAGGCCCAGGGGCGAGCAGTACTTC
>TRBV6-1|15|NA|TRBJ1-4|NA
CASSDTWGADEKLFF
TGTGCCAGCAGTGATACTTGGGGGGCTGATGAAAAACTGTTTTTT
>TRBV5-6|13|NA|TRBJ2-5|NA
CASSTGQRSTQYF
TGTGCCAGCAGCACCGGACAAAGGTCGACCCAGTACTTC
>TRBV5-4|15|NA|TRBJ1-2|once
CASSPTVPLNYGYTF
TGTGCCAGCAGCCCGACCGTACCCCTTAACTATGGCTACACCTTC
>TRBV5-1|13|NA|TRBJ2-5|NA
CASSLGQQETQYF
TGCGCCAGCAGCTTGGGACAGCAAGAGACCCAGTACTTC
>TRBV5-1|15|TRBD1|TRBJ1-2|once
CASSLRTGGDYGYTF
TGCGCCAGCAGCTTGCGGACAGGGGGGGACTATGGCTACACCTTC
>TRBV29-1|18|TRBD1|TRBJ1-1|NA
CSVEDRGTGGSLNTEAFF
TGCAGCGTTGAAGATCGAGGGACAGGGGGATCACTGAACACTGAAGCTTTCTTT
>TRBV12-3/TRBV12-4|12|NA|TRBJ2-2|NA
CASRKMGGELFF
TGTGCCAGCAGGAAGATGGGCGGGGAGCTGTTTTTT
>TRBV29-1|11|NA|TRBJ2-7|once
CSVVGSYEQYF
TGCAGCGTTGTCGGATCCTACGAGCAGTACTTC
>TRBV3-1/TRBV3-2|17|NA|TRBJ2-2|NA
CASSQGRGPGSTGELFF
TGTGCCAGCAGCCAAGGTCGGGGTCCGGGTTCAACCGGGGAGCTGTTTTTT
>TRBV7-9|13|NA|TRBJ1-2|NA
CASSFDINYGYTF
TGTGCCAGCAGCTTTGACATAAACTATGGCTACACCTTC
>TRBV2|13|NA|TRBJ1-1|NA
CASFKSPNTEAFF
TGTGCCAGCTTCAAGTCCCCGAACACTGAAGCTTTCTTT
>TRBV18|16|TRBD1|TRBJ2-2|few
CASSPSDRVEPGELFF
TGTGCCAGCTCACCCTCGGACAGGGTAGAGCCCGGGGAGCTGTTTTTT
>TRBV11-3|11|NA|TRBJ2-7|NA
CASSEGGEQYF
TGTGCCAGCAGCGAAGGCGGGGAGCAGTACTTC
>TRBV7-9|14|TRBD2|TRBJ2-7|NA
CASSLVGEGYEQYF
TGTGCCAGCAGCTTAGTAGGGGAGGGCTACGAGCAGTACTTC
>TRBV6-1|14|TRBD2|TRBJ2-5|NA
CASSEGGFRETQYF
TGTGCCAGCAGTGAGGGGGGGTTCCGGGAGACCCAGTACTTC
>TRBV5-1|16|NA|TRBJ2-3|NA
CASSLEGGAGTDTQYF
TGCGCCAGCAGCTTGGAAGGCGGGGCGGGCACAGATACGCAGTATTTT
>TRBV9|16|NA|TRBJ2-2|NA
CASSVDPGTNTGELFF
TGTGCCAGCAGCGTAGACCCCGGGACGAACACCGGGGAGCTGTTTTTT